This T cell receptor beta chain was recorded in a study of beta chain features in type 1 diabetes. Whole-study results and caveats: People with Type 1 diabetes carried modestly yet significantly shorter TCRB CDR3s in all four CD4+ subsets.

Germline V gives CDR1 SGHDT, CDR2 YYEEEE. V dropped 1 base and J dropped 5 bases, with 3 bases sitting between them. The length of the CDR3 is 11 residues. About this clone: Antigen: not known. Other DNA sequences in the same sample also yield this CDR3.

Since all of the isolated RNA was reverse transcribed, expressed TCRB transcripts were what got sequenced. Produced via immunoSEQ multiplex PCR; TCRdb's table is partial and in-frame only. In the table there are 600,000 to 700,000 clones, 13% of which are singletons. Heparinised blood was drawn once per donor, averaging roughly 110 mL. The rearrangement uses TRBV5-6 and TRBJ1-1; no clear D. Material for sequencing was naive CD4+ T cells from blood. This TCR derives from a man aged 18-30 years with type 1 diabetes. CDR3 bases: TGTGCCAGCAGCTTGTATACTGAAGCTTTCTTT. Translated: CASSLYTEAFF.